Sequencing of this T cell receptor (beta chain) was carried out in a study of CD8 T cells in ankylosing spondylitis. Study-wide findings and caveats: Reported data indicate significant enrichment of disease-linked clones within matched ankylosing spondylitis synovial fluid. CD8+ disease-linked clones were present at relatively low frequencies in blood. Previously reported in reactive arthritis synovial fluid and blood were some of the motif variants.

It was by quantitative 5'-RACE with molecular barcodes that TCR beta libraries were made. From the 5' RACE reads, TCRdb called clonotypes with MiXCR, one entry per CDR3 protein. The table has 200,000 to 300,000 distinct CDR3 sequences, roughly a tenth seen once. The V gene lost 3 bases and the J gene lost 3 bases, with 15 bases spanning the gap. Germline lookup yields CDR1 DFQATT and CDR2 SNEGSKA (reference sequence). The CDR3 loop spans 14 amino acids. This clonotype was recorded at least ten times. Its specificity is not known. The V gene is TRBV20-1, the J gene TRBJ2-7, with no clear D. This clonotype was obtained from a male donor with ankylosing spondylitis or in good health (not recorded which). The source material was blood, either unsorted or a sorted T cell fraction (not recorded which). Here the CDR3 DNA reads TGCAGTGCTAGTCAACCAGGACGGAGCTACGAGCAGTACTTC. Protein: CSASQPGRSYEQYF.